This entry describes one TCR beta chain. Its antigen is unidentified. This sample is drawn from a study of beta chain features in type 1 diabetes. Study details: Cell yields, gender and age were comparable in patients and healthy donors.

Reverse transcribing all isolated RNA meant expressed TCRB transcripts were sequenced. Libraries were prepared by immunoSEQ multiplex PCR; TCRdb keeps only in-frame clonotypes and omits some of them. The table lists around 160,000 clones, roughly 9% of them singletons, with roughly 0.7% in the top ten. The germline gives CDR1 GTSNPN, CDR2 SVGIG (reference sequence). After removal of 4 bases from V and 5 bases from J, the junction contained 12 bases not matched to a gene. This CDR3 is built from 16 residues. General study points: Among patients with Type 1 diabetes, TCRB CDR3s were moderately but significantly shorter in every one of the four CD4+ subsets.

The receptor was isolated from a woman in her 30s with type 1 diabetes. V gene TRBV30 combines with J gene TRBJ2-1, with 9 nucleotides matching TRBD2. Sequencing input: central memory CD4+ T cells from blood. The CDR3 loop reads CAWTPRGLAGNNEQFF. DNA for the CDR3: TGTGCCTGGACACCACGGGGGCTAGCGGGGAACAATGAGCAGTTCTTC.